The 18 T cell receptor beta chains given below trace back to one sample, sequenced in a study of T cells after yellow fever vaccination. MiXCR, run by TCRdb on the 5' RACE reads, gives a single entry per CDR3 protein. The sample has 300,000 to 350,000 distinct CDR3 sequences; under 5% are singletons. Sequencing was performed on PBMCs, taken 5 days after the yellow fever booster vaccination. The source is a man aged 18 to 30 who received the YFV17D yellow fever vaccine.

This clonotype has just a few counts. The chain has TRBV7-9 and TRBJ2-4; 8 positions agree with TRBD2. V lost 4 bases, J lost 2 bases, and 7 bases stayed unmatched. The germline CDR1 and CDR2 sequences are SEHNR and FQNEAQ (reference sequence). CDR3 size: 16 residues. CDR3 sequence reads: CASSSPGSGTKNIQYF. The CDR3 nucleotides read TGTGCCAGCAGCTCCCCGGGTAGCGGGACCAAAAACATTCAGTACTTC. The entire variable domain, with the rest obtained from reference TRBV7-9 and TRBJ2-4, is as follows: DTGVSQNPRHKITKRGQNVTFRCDPISEHNRLYWYRQTLGQGPEFLTYFQNEAQLEKSRLLSDRFSAERPKGSFSTLEIQRTEQGDSAMYLCASSSPGSGTKNIQYFGAGTRLSVL.

A note on this clonotype: Just one base apart from a much larger clone, this may be a read error. V is TRBV12-3 or TRBV12-4 and J is TRBJ2-3; D gene unclear. Trimming shortened V by 5 bases and J by 2 bases, and 11 bases separated the two germline ends. CDR3 length equals 14 residues. CDR3 coding DNA: TGTGCCAGCAGTCTACATGGTACCACAGATACGCAGTATTTT. This translates into CASSLHGTTDTQYF.

This clonotype was recorded a few times. This chain uses TRBV6-5 with TRBJ1-2; D is undetermined. This CDR3 comprises 14 residues. The ends were cut back, 5 bases at V and 7 bases at J, with 17 bases in the middle. Germline CDR1 and CDR2: MNHEY and SVGAGI. The CDR3 region is CASSNGKWKAGYTF. The CDR3 DNA is TGTGCCAGCAGTAATGGGAAGTGGAAGGCTGGCTACACCTTC.

Only a few counts were recorded for this clonotype. The chain carries TRBV19 and TRBJ1-1; D uncertain. CDR1 and CDR2 (germline): LNHDA, SQIVND (reference sequence). Trimming stripped 5 bases from V and 3 bases from J, with 13 bases between. The CDR3 runs 14 residues. Here the CDR3 DNA reads TGTGCCAGTAGTTCCCGCCGGTTGGACACTGAAGCTTTCTTT. This codes for CASSSRRLDTEAFF.

The rearrangement links TRBV7-8 to TRBJ2-1; TRBD2 aligns across 10 bases. Trimming at V came to 7 bases and at J to 7 bases, leaving 10 bases not matched to a gene. This CDR3 region has 15 residues. Germline V lookup: CDR1 SGHVS, CDR2 FQNEAQ. In DNA form, the CDR3 reads TGTGCCAGCATCCTTCGGGGACTAGCGAGGAATGAGCAGTTCTTC. Translated, it gives CASILRGLARNEQFF.

The chain has TRBV5-5 and TRBJ2-4; unclear D gene. The germline CDR1 and CDR2 sequences are SGHKS and YYEKEE (reference sequence). CDR3 length: 14 residues. V shed 2 bases and J shed 7 bases, with 13 bases lying between them. The CDR3, as DNA: TGTGCCAGCAGCTTAAAGGGTCTGGAGAACATTCAGTACTTC. It codes for CASSLKGLENIQYF. The variable domain in full, with the rest retrieved from reference TRBV5-5 and TRBJ2-4, is DAGVTQSPTHLIKTRGQQVTLRCSPISGHKSVSWYQQVLGQGPQFIFQYYEKEERGRGNFPDRFSARQFPNYSSELNVNALLLGDSALYLCASSLKGLENIQYFGAGTRLSVL.

The sample holds a few counts of this clonotype. V is TRBV7-7 and J is TRBJ2-2, with 11 nucleotides matching TRBD2. Germline V gives CDR1 SSHAT, CDR2 FNYEAQ (reference sequence). The CDR3 extends over 16 amino acids. After removal of 4 bases from V and 3 bases from J, the junction contained 4 bases not matched to a gene. CDR3 protein: CASSSSGGLYTGELFF. The CDR3, as DNA: TGTGCCAGCAGCTCTAGCGGGGGGCTATACACCGGGGAGCTGTTTTTT.

This clonotype has ten or more counts. The gene calls are TRBV5-6 and TRBJ2-7; TRBD1 might be the D (5 bases). This CDR3 contains 11 residues. Germline V gene data show CDR1 as SGHDT and CDR2 as YYEEEE. The V end was cut by 6 bases, the J end by 6 bases, with 10 bases between. CDR3 nucleotides: TGTGCCAGCACACAGGCACCCGAGCAGTACTTC. Amino acid sequence: CASTQAPEQYF.

This clonotype was recorded at least ten times. The V call is TRBV6-2 or TRBV6-3, the J call TRBJ1-2; D remains unclear. Germline V gene lookup returns CDR1 MNHEY and CDR2 SVGEGT. Trimming left V 8 bases short and J 3 bases short, with 10 bases between. This CDR3 has 12 amino acids. CDR3 region: CASSTAYYGYTF. CDR3 nucleotide sequence: TGTGCCAGCTCAACGGCGTACTATGGCTACACCTTC.

This clonotype has a handful of counts. This chain links TRBV29-1 with TRBJ1-4; D perhaps matches TRBD1 (5 bases). This CDR3 has 13 amino acids. Trimming took 6 bases from V and 0 from J, leaving 8 bases between them. The V gene's germline CDR1 is SQVTM and CDR2 ANQGSEA. Here the CDR3 reads CSVSTATNEKLFF. DNA of the CDR3: TGCAGCGTCTCGACAGCAACTAATGAAAAACTGTTTTTT. Using reference TRBV29-1 and TRBJ1-4 for the parts outside the CDR3, the full variable domain is SAVISQKPSRDICQRGTSLTIQCQVDSQVTMMFWYRQQPGQSLTLIATANQGSEATYESGFVIDKFPISRPNLTFSTLTVSNMSPEDSSIYLCSVSTATNEKLFFGSGTQLSVL.

Here the CDR3 DNA reads TGCAGCGTTGGGGCGGTCAATGAGCAGTTCTTC. Translation gives CSVGAVNEQFF. The V call is TRBV29-1, the J call TRBJ2-1; unclear D gene. Germline V gives CDR1 SQVTM, CDR2 ANQGSEA. V dropped 4 bases and J dropped 6 bases, with 7 bases sitting between them. This CDR3 has 11 residues.

There are many counts of this clonotype. V usage is TRBV20-1 and J usage is TRBJ2-5, with 15 nucleotides matching TRBD2. This CDR3 is built from 16 residues. Germline V gives CDR1 DFQATT, CDR2 SNEGSKA (reference sequence). The ends lost 5 bases at V and 2 bases at J; junction bases unmatched: 6. CDR3 loop: CSAAGLAGGAQETQYF. In nucleotides, the CDR3 is TGCAGTGCTGCGGGACTAGCGGGGGGAGCTCAAGAGACCCAGTACTTC.

In its sample, this clonotype was seen many times. The V call is TRBV7-8, the J call TRBJ2-4; D unclear. The CDR3 extends over 16 amino acids. V lost 1 base and J lost 1, with 11 bases in between. CDR1 and CDR2 (germline): SGHVS, FQNEAQ. This CDR3 reads CASSLDLTRAKNIQYF. The CDR3 DNA follows: TGTGCCAGCAGCTTAGACCTTACTCGGGCCAAAAACATTCAGTACTTC.

The gene calls are TRBV4-1 and TRBJ2-7; 10 bases are a match to TRBD2. Germline V gene data show CDR1 as MGHRA and CDR2 as YSYEKL. Trimming took 2 bases from V and 3 from J; bases not matched to a gene: 4. This CDR3 has 15 residues. CDR3: CASSQFSGGNYEQYF. The CDR3 DNA reads TGCGCCAGCAGCCAATTTAGCGGGGGGAACTACGAGCAGTACTTC.

This clonotype was found a few times. The chain has TRBV6-5 and TRBJ2-1; tentatively, D is TRBD1 or TRBD2 (7 bases each). The CDR3 is 16 amino acids. V lost 7 bases to trimming and J lost 7 bases, with 23 bases between them. Germline V lookup: CDR1 MNHEY, CDR2 SVGAGI. For the CDR3, the DNA is TGTGCCAGCAACCCGGGGGGCAGGGACAGCGGGAATGAGCAGTTCTTC. It yields the protein CASNPGGRDSGNEQFF.

The chain combines TRBV28 with TRBJ2-6; possible D gene TRBD2, 7 bases. The CDR3 loop spans 19 amino acids. Germline CDR1 MDHEN, CDR2 SYDVKM. The germline V and J ends were trimmed by 2 bases and 3 bases, with 20 bases remaining between them. CDR3 sequence: CASSLLGGPGIYGANVLTF. CDR3 DNA: TGTGCCAGCAGTTTACTGGGGGGGCCTGGGATATATGGGGCCAACGTCCTGACTTTC. The whole variable domain, filled in from reference TRBV28 and TRBJ2-6, reads DVKVTQSSRYLVKRTGEKVFLECVQDMDHENMFWYRQDPGLGLRLIYFSYDVKMKEKGDIPEGYSVSREKKERFSLILESASTNQTSMYLCASSLLGGPGIYGANVLTFGAGSRLTVL.

This clonotype showed up many times. The chain joins TRBV20-1 to TRBJ2-1; D call uncertain. Trimming pared 3 bases from V and 5 bases from J, leaving 17 bases between. Germline V CDR1 and CDR2: DFQATT, SNEGSKA (reference sequence). The CDR3 length is 15 residues. As DNA, the CDR3 is TGCAGTGCTAGCCTTTATTTCGGTAGGAACAATGAGCAGTTCTTC. Amino acid sequence: CSASLYFGRNNEQFF.

This clonotype occurred a few times. The chain carries TRBV20-1 and TRBJ2-3, with D hard to call. CDR1 DFQATT and CDR2 SNEGSKA come from the germline V gene (reference sequence). This CDR3 is built from 15 residues. V gave up 6 bases and J gave up 1 base, with 17 bases separating them. The CDR3 region is CSAKLPTSGTDTQYF. DNA for the CDR3: TGCAGTGCCAAACTCCCTACGTCTGGCACAGATACGCAGTATTTT.